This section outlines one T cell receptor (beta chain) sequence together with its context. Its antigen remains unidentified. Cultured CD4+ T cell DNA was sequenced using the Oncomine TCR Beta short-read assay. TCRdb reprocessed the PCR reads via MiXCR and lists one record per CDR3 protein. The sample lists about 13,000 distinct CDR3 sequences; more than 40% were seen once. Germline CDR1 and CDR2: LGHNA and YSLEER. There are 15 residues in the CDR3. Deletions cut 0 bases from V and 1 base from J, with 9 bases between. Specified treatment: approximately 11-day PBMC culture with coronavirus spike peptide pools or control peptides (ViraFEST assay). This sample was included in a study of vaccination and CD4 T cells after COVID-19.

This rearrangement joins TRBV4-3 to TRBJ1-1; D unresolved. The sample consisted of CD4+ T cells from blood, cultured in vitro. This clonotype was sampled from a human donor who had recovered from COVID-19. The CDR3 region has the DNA TGCGCCAGCAGCCAAGATAACGCGCGGAACACTGAAGCTTTCTTT. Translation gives CASSQDNARNTEAFF.